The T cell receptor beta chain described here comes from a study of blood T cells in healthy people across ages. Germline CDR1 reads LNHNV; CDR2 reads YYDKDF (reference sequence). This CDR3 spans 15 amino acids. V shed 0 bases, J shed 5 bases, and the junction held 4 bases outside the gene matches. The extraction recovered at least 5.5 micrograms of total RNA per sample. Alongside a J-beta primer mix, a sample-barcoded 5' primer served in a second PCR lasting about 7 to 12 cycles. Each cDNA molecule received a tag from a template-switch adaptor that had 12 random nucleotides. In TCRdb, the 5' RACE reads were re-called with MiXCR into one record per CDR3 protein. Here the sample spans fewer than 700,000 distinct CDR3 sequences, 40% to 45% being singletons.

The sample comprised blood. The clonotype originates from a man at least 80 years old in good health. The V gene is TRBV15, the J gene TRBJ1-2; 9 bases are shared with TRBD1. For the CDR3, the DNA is TGTGCCACCAGCAGAGAGACAGGGGGGGCTTATGGCTACACCTTC. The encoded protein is CATSRETGGAYGYTF. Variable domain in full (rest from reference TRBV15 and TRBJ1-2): DAMVIQNPRYQVTQFGKPVTLSCSQTLNHNVMYWYQQKSSQAPKLLFHYYDKDFNNEADTPDNFQSRRPNTSFCFLDIRSPGLGDTAMYLCATSRETGGAYGYTFGSGTRLTVV.